The text below deals with one T cell receptor beta chain. This clonotype was seen a handful of times. Its target antigen remains unknown. It has no much larger one-base neighbor in the sample; base qualities were not kept. The germline V gene supplies CDR1 MNHNS and CDR2 SASEGT. Trimmed from V: 6 bases; trimmed from J: 4 bases; junction bases lacking a gene match: 9. The CDR3 has 15 amino acids, counting the end cysteine and phenylalanine. Of all the DNA, just the CDR3 is kept, 45 bases in frame from base 1. This specimen belongs to a study of CD8 T cells in ankylosing spondylitis listed by TCRdb under 2017. Broadly, across the study: The study profiled T cell receptor beta repertoires in healthy donors and ankylosing spondylitis patients to find disease-linked TCR variants. In total, the full study cohort was made up of 85 to 140 healthy donors and more than 20 ankylosing spondylitis patients. Samples of peripheral blood were taken, and for ankylosing spondylitis patients, synovial fluid was collected as well. Paper-wide results and their limitations: Blood from ankylosing spondylitis patients appeared to be characterized by a TCR beta motif composed of eight highly homologous amino acid variants. The disease-linked clones were reported to be significantly enriched in matched synovial fluid samples from ankylosing spondylitis patients. The disease-linked clones showed a CD8+ phenotype and occurred at relatively low frequencies in peripheral blood. Some motif variants had previously been reported in the synovial fluid and blood of reactive arthritis patients, which suggests shared mechanisms of disease initiation.

TCRdb lists the instrument as Illumina HiSeq 2500. Quantitative 5'-RACE with molecular barcodes was the method used to prepare the TCR beta libraries. In the original analysis: A new computational method based on a probabilistic model of VDJ rearrangement was used to identify disease-linked TCR variants. TCRdb handled the public reads itself, with Q25 trimming in fastp and clone calling in MiXCR, and kept productive beta chains. Every CDR3 protein is listed once, alongside the most common genes and DNA of its rows. The V and J calls follow TCRdb's processing rather than the paper's. The sample includes around 770,000 distinct CDR3 sequences, with under 20% observed a single time. 15% to 20% of the sample is in the top ten clones.

The clonotype originates from a male donor with ankylosing spondylitis. Specimen: blood, either unsorted or a sorted T cell fraction (not recorded which). The chain is made from TRBV6-1 and TRBJ2-7; 10 nucleotides in the junction match TRBD1. Here is the DNA: TGTGCCAGCAGCGAGACAGGGGGCAGTTGGTACGAGCAGTACTTC. Translation gives CASSETGGSWYEQYF.